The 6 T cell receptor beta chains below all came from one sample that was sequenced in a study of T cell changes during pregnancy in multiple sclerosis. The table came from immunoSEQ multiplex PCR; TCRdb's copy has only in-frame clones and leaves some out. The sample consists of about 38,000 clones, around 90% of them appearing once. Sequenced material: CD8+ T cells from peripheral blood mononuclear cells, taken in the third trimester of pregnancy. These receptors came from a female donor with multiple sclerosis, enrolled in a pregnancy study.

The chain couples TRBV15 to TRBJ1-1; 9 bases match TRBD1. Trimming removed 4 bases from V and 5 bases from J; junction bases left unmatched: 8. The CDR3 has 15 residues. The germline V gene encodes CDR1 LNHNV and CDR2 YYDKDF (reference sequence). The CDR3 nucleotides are TGTGCCACCAGCATCCCCGGGACAGGGCGGACTGAAGCTTTCTTT. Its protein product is CATSIPGTGRTEAFF.

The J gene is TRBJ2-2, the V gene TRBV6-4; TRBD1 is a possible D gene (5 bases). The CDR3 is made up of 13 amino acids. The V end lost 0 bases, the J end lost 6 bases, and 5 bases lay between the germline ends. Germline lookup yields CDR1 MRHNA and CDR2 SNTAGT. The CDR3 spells CASSDSGAGELFF. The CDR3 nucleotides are TGTGCCAGCAGTGACTCAGGGGCCGGGGAGCTGTTTTTT.

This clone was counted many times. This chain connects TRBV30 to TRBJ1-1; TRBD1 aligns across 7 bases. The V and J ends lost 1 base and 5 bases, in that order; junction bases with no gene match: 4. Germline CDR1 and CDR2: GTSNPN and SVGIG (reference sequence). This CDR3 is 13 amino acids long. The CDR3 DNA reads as TGTGCCTGGAGTGAGGGGGCCCGGACTGAAGCTTTCTTT. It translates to CAWSEGARTEAFF.

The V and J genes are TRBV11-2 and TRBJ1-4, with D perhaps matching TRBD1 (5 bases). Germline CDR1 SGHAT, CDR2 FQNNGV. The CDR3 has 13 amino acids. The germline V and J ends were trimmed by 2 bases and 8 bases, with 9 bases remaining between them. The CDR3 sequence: CASSLLRGEKLFF. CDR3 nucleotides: TGTGCCAGCAGCTTACTTCGGGGGGAAAAACTGTTTTTT.

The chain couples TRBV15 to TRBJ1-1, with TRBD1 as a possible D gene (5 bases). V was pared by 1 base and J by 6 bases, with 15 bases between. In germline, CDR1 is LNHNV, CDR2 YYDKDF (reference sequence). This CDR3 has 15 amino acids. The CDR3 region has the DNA TGTGCCACCAGCAGAGCCCCTTGGGGGGTACCTGAAGCTTTCTTT. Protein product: CATSRAPWGVPEAFF.

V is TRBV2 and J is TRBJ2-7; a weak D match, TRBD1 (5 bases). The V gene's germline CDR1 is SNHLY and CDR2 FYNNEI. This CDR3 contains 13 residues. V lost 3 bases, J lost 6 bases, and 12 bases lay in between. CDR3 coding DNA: TGTGCCAGCAGTGAGGGGCAGGGCTTCGAGCAGTACTTC. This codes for CASSEGQGFEQYF.